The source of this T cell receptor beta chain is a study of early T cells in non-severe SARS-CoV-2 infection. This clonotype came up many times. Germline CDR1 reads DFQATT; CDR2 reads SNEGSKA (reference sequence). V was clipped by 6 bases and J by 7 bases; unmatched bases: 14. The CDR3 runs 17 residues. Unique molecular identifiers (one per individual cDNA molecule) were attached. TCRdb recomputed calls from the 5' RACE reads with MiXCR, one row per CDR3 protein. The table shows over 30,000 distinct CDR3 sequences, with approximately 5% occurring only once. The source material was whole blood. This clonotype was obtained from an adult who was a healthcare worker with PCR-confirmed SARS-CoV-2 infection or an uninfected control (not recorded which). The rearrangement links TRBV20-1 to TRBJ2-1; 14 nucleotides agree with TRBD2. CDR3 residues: CSAPGTSGSGFLNEQFF. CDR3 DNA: TGCAGTGCCCCCGGGACTAGCGGGAGTGGGTTTCTGAATGAGCAGTTCTTC.